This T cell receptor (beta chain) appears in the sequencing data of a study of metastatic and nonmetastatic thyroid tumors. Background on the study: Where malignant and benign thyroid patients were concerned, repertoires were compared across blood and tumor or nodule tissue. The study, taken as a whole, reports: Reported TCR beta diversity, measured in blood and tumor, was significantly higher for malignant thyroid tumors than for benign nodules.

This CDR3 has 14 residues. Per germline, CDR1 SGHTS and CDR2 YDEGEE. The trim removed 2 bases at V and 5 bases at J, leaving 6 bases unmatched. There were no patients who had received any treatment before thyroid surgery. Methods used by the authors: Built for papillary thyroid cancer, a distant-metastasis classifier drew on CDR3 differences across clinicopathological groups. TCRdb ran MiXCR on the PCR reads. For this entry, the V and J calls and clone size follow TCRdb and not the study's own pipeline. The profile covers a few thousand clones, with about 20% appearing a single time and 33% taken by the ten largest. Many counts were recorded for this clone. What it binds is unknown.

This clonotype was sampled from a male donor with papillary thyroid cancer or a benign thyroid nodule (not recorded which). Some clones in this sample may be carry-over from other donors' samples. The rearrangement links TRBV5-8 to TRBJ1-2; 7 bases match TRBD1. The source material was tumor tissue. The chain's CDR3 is CASSLPDRVYGYTF. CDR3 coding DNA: TGTGCCAGCAGCTTACCAGACAGGGTTTATGGCTACACCTTC. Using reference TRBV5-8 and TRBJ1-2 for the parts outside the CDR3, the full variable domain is EAGVTQSPTHLIKTRGQQATLRCSPISGHTSVYWYQQALGLGLQFLLWYDEGEERNRGNFPPRFSGRQFPNYSSELNVNALELEDSALYLCASSLPDRVYGYTFGSGTRLTVV.